This T cell receptor (beta chain) was identified during a study of cytotoxic CD8 clonotypes in ibrutinib-treated CLL. General study points: Patients with sustained remission and those progressing were sampled at differing times. Under therapy, public clonotypes either contracted or stayed stable, and they were uncommon. Baseline clonality, higher than in age-matched healthy donors, tracked circulating CD8+ T-cell counts.

The planned depth of sequencing spanned 1 in 200,000 to 1 in 1 million T cells. Generated by immunoSEQ multiplex PCR, the TCRdb table keeps only in-frame clones and is missing some. The sample consists of 330,000 or so clones, under 70% of them appearing once. A word on this clone: The antigen is not known.

The V gene's germline CDR1 is SNHLY and CDR2 FYNNEI. The CDR3 covers 16 residues. V shed 6 bases, J shed 5 bases, and the junction held 15 bases outside the gene matches. The chain links TRBV2 to TRBJ2-5, with 7 nucleotides matching TRBD2. This sample comprised PBMCs, obtained after 36 months of ibrutinib treatment. This clonotype was obtained from a human donor with chronic lymphocytic leukemia. The CDR3 loop is CASSLAWGSGEETQYF. CDR3 sequence (DNA): TGTGCCAGCAGCCTCGCATGGGGGAGCGGGGAGGAGACCCAGTACTTC.